The clone carrying this T cell receptor beta chain was observed a handful of times. As yet, its antigen is unknown. These data are taken from a study of human T cells and chemical hapten exposure. Study in general: It was small differences in pooled library volume that mainly caused per-sample TCR yields to vary.

Time point given: healthy volunteer bleed at 6 weeks. Total RNA was isolated from unfractionated whole blood. The study used a library that attached unique molecular identifiers to individual cDNA molecules. MiXCR, run by TCRdb on the RACE reads, gives a single entry per CDR3 protein. The data hold fewer than 85,000 distinct CDR3 sequences, with around 9.3% observed a single time. Study-level findings and limits: DPC sensitization left the count of TCRs above 1 in 1000 unchanged.

V lost 1 base and J lost 8, with 12 bases in between. The germline gives CDR1 PRHDT, CDR2 FYEKMQ (reference sequence). The CDR3 runs 14 residues. The TCR was taken from a female donor in good health. Some clones in this sample may be carry-over from other donors' samples. Sequenced: whole blood. V gene TRBV13 combines with J gene TRBJ1-5; the D gene is possibly TRBD1 (6 bases). The CDR3 nucleotides are TGTGCCAGCAGCTTAGCGGCAGGGGAGGAGCCCCAGCATTTT. Translating it yields CASSLAAGEEPQHF.